This is a list of T cell receptor beta chains from one sample in a study of shared clonotypes between healthy human individuals. Libraries were prepared by immunoSEQ multiplex PCR; TCRdb keeps only in-frame clonotypes and omits some of them. The repertoire holds 900,000 to 1,200,000 clones, with 75% to 80% as singletons. Sequencing used memory CD4+ T cells from PBMCs. The receptors originated from a man between 18 and 35 years old in good health. Some clones in this sample may be carry-over from other donors' samples. The CDR3 runs from the conserved cysteine through the conserved F or W. D genes are given only for firm matches. Clone size is shown for a subset of rows, as once, few, many or a class of expanded clone.

j_gene: TRBJ2-3; v_gene: TRBV7-8; d_gene: TRBD1; abundance: .; CDR3aa: CASSTPTGPWDTQYF; CDR3nt: TGTGCCAGCAGCACCCCGACAGGGCCATGGGATACGCAGTATTTT
j_gene: TRBJ2-1; v_gene: TRBV6-5; d_gene: .; abundance: .; CDR3aa: CTSSYMGTTYNEQFF; CDR3nt: TGTACCAGCAGTTATATGGGGACGACCTACAATGAGCAGTTCTTC
j_gene: TRBJ1-1; v_gene: TRBV5-1; d_gene: .; abundance: .; CDR3aa: CASSGDTLTEAFF; CDR3nt: TGCGCCAGCAGTGGGGATACCCTCACTGAAGCTTTCTTT
j_gene: TRBJ2-5; v_gene: TRBV5-4; d_gene: TRBD2; abundance: .; CDR3aa: CASSLYVSGGQAQYF; CDR3nt: TGTGCCAGCAGCTTGTATGTTAGCGGGGGCCAGGCCCAGTACTTC
j_gene: TRBJ2-7; v_gene: TRBV20-1; d_gene: .; abundance: .; CDR3aa: CSARFRDEQYF; CDR3nt: TGCAGTGCTCGGTTCCGGGACGAGCAGTACTTC
j_gene: TRBJ1-1; v_gene: TRBV18; d_gene: .; abundance: .; CDR3aa: CASSPAGRNTEAFF; CDR3nt: TGTGCCAGCTCACCAGCAGGGCGGAACACTGAAGCTTTCTTT
j_gene: TRBJ2-1; v_gene: TRBV5-1; d_gene: TRBD1; abundance: .; CDR3aa: CASSLAQGAYNEQFF; CDR3nt: TGCGCCAGCAGCTTGGCACAGGGGGCCTACAATGAGCAGTTCTTC
j_gene: TRBJ2-7; v_gene: TRBV28; d_gene: TRBD1; abundance: .; CDR3aa: CASSSSRGLYEQYF; CDR3nt: TGTGCCAGCAGTTCGTCCAGGGGGTTATACGAGCAGTACTTC
j_gene: TRBJ1-6; v_gene: TRBV5-4; d_gene: .; abundance: few; CDR3aa: CASSFMETPLHF; CDR3nt: TGTGCCAGCAGCTTTATGGAAACACCCCTCCACTTT
j_gene: TRBJ2-5; v_gene: TRBV19; d_gene: TRBD2; abundance: .; CDR3aa: CATSSSGGRVETQYF; CDR3nt: TGTGCCACCTCCTCCTCCGGCGGGAGAGTGGAGACCCAGTACTTC
j_gene: TRBJ2-1; v_gene: TRBV10-3; d_gene: .; abundance: .; CDR3aa: CAIAGVAGYNEQFF; CDR3nt: TGTGCCATCGCCGGGGTAGCCGGCTACAATGAGCAGTTCTTC
j_gene: TRBJ2-4; v_gene: TRBV5-6; d_gene: .; abundance: .; CDR3aa: CASSYGGLAKNIQYF; CDR3nt: TGTGCCAGCAGCTATGGCGGGTTGGCCAAAAACATTCAGTACTTC
j_gene: TRBJ2-5; v_gene: TRBV5-1; d_gene: TRBD2; abundance: .; CDR3aa: CASSPILAGAGETQYF; CDR3nt: TGCGCCAGCAGCCCGATTCTAGCGGGAGCGGGGGAGACCCAGTACTTC
j_gene: TRBJ2-5; v_gene: TRBV7-9; d_gene: .; abundance: .; CDR3aa: CASSPGARETQYF; CDR3nt: TGTGCCAGCAGCCCAGGGGCTAGGGAGACCCAGTACTTC
j_gene: TRBJ1-1; v_gene: TRBV7-9; d_gene: .; abundance: .; CDR3aa: CASSLVWGSLNTEAFF; CDR3nt: TGTGCCAGCAGCTTAGTTTGGGGATCCCTAAACACTGAAGCTTTCTTT
j_gene: TRBJ1-1; v_gene: TRBV19; d_gene: TRBD1; abundance: .; CDR3aa: CASSVQNRGQGMNTEAFF; CDR3nt: TGTGCCAGTAGTGTTCAGAACAGGGGGCAGGGGATGAACACTGAAGCTTTCTTT
j_gene: TRBJ2-1; v_gene: TRBV7-2; d_gene: TRBD2; abundance: .; CDR3aa: CASSVTSVAEQFF; CDR3nt: TGTGCCAGCAGCGTGACTAGCGTGGCCGAGCAGTTCTTC
j_gene: TRBJ1-3; v_gene: TRBV5-1; d_gene: .; abundance: .; CDR3aa: CASSLGQAGNTIYF; CDR3nt: TGCGCCAGCAGCTTGGGACAGGCTGGAAACACCATATATTTT
j_gene: TRBJ1-2; v_gene: TRBV19; d_gene: .; abundance: many; CDR3aa: CASSAGGSHGYTF; CDR3nt: TGTGCCAGTAGTGCCGGGGGCTCCCATGGCTACACCTTC
j_gene: TRBJ2-1; v_gene: TRBV6-5; d_gene: TRBD2; abundance: .; CDR3aa: CASSFRGGVFEQFF; CDR3nt: TGTGCCAGCAGTTTCCGGGGGGGAGTTTTTGAGCAGTTCTTC
j_gene: TRBJ1-3; v_gene: TRBV5-5; d_gene: .; abundance: .; CDR3aa: CASNFADTSSGNTIYF; CDR3nt: TGTGCCAGCAACTTCGCGGACACCAGCTCTGGAAACACCATATATTTT
j_gene: TRBJ2-5; v_gene: TRBV15; d_gene: TRBD2; abundance: once; CDR3aa: CATSRVLAGGNQETQYF; CDR3nt: TGTGCCACCAGCAGAGTCTTGGCGGGGGGGAACCAAGAGACCCAGTACTTC
j_gene: TRBJ1-1; v_gene: TRBV7-2; d_gene: TRBD1; abundance: .; CDR3aa: CASRSPGGTEAFF; CDR3nt: TGTGCCAGCAGGTCCCCAGGGGGCACTGAAGCTTTCTTT
j_gene: TRBJ2-1; v_gene: TRBV5-1; d_gene: .; abundance: .; CDR3aa: CASRTQIDNEQFF; CDR3nt: TGCGCCAGCAGGACTCAAATCGACAATGAGCAGTTCTTC
j_gene: TRBJ2-7; v_gene: TRBV23-1; d_gene: .; abundance: .; CDR3aa: CASSQSGEGAPSYEQYF; CDR3nt: TGCGCCAGCAGTCAATCGGGGGAGGGGGCCCCCTCCTACGAGCAGTACTTC
j_gene: TRBJ2-1; v_gene: TRBV6-1; d_gene: TRBD2; abundance: .; CDR3aa: CASTLAGGPGEQFF; CDR3nt: TGTGCCAGCACCCTAGCGGGAGGGCCCGGCGAGCAGTTCTTC
j_gene: TRBJ2-1; v_gene: TRBV27; d_gene: TRBD2; abundance: .; CDR3aa: CASSFSLAGVGNEQFF; CDR3nt: TGTGCCAGCAGTTTTTCCCTAGCGGGAGTCGGGAATGAGCAGTTCTTC
j_gene: TRBJ2-7; v_gene: TRBV6-5; d_gene: .; abundance: .; CDR3aa: CASSYLATSIPYEQYF; CDR3nt: TGTGCCAGCAGTTACTTAGCGACGTCCATCCCCTACGAGCAGTACTTC
j_gene: TRBJ2-5; v_gene: TRBV5-1; d_gene: TRBD2; abundance: few; CDR3aa: CASSLGLAGAGAQYF; CDR3nt: TGCGCCAGCAGCTTGGGACTAGCGGGGGCCGGGGCCCAGTACTTC
j_gene: TRBJ2-2; v_gene: TRBV28; d_gene: .; abundance: .; CDR3aa: CASSLSNTGELFF; CDR3nt: TGTGCCAGCAGTTTGAGTAACACCGGGGAGCTGTTTTTT
j_gene: TRBJ1-2; v_gene: TRBV19; d_gene: .; abundance: few; CDR3aa: CASSKYRIGGYTF; CDR3nt: TGTGCCAGTAGTAAATACAGGATAGGAGGCTACACCTTC
j_gene: TRBJ1-2; v_gene: TRBV2; d_gene: TRBD1; abundance: many; CDR3aa: CASSSQGVEGYTF; CDR3nt: TGTGCCAGCAGTAGCCAGGGGGTTGAGGGCTACACCTTC
j_gene: TRBJ2-7; v_gene: TRBV19; d_gene: .; abundance: .; CDR3aa: CASSMSGRTTFPYEQYF; CDR3nt: TGTGCCAGTAGTATGTCGGGACGGACGACGTTCCCCTACGAGCAGTACTTC
j_gene: TRBJ2-5; v_gene: TRBV27; d_gene: .; abundance: .; CDR3aa: CASSLRAQETQYF; CDR3nt: TGTGCCAGCAGTTTAAGGGCACAAGAGACCCAGTACTTC
j_gene: TRBJ2-1; v_gene: TRBV6-1; d_gene: TRBD2; abundance: .; CDR3aa: CASSAGLVFNEQFF; CDR3nt: TGTGCCAGCAGTGCGGGACTAGTTTTCAATGAGCAGTTCTTC
j_gene: TRBJ2-4; v_gene: TRBV28; d_gene: TRBD1; abundance: .; CDR3aa: CASSSTGGAGNIQYF; CDR3nt: TGTGCCAGCAGTTCGACAGGGGGCGCTGGAAACATTCAGTACTTC
j_gene: TRBJ1-1; v_gene: TRBV19; d_gene: .; abundance: few; CDR3aa: CASSILRGRGTPKAFF; CDR3nt: TGTGCCAGTAGTATTTTGAGAGGGCGGGGTACACCCAAGGCTTTCTTT
j_gene: TRBJ2-1; v_gene: TRBV30; d_gene: .; abundance: few; CDR3aa: CAWSVGASSSYNEQFF; CDR3nt: TGTGCCTGGAGTGTCGGCGCCAGCTCCTCCTACAATGAGCAGTTCTTC
j_gene: TRBJ2-7; v_gene: TRBV28; d_gene: .; abundance: .; CDR3aa: CASSQRVAYEQYF; CDR3nt: TGTGCCAGCAGTCAAAGAGTCGCCTACGAGCAGTACTTC
j_gene: TRBJ1-2; v_gene: TRBV6-5; d_gene: TRBD1; abundance: medium-sized; CDR3aa: CASSYNLGGRDYGYTF; CDR3nt: TGTGCCAGCAGTTACAATTTAGGGGGCAGGGACTATGGCTACACCTTC
j_gene: TRBJ1-3; v_gene: TRBV7-9; d_gene: .; abundance: once; CDR3aa: CASSGRDASRAGNTIYF; CDR3nt: TGTGCCAGCAGCGGCCGGGACGCAAGCCGTGCTGGAAACACCATATATTTT
j_gene: TRBJ2-5; v_gene: TRBV7-3; d_gene: TRBD2; abundance: .; CDR3aa: CASSLAGDGVQETQYF; CDR3nt: TGTGCCAGCAGCCTGGCGGGAGATGGAGTCCAAGAGACCCAGTACTTC
j_gene: TRBJ2-7; v_gene: TRBV7-9; d_gene: .; abundance: once; CDR3aa: CASSQVFGGEPYEQYF; CDR3nt: TGTGCCAGCAGCCAAGTTTTTGGCGGGGAGCCCTACGAGCAGTACTTC
j_gene: TRBJ2-5; v_gene: TRBV5-1; d_gene: TRBD2; abundance: .; CDR3aa: CASRLGLAGGEETQYF; CDR3nt: TGCGCCAGCAGACTCGGACTAGCGGGAGGCGAAGAGACCCAGTACTTC
j_gene: TRBJ1-2; v_gene: TRBV5-5; d_gene: .; abundance: few; CDR3aa: CASSLAPTYGYTF; CDR3nt: TGTGCCAGCAGCTTAGCTCCGACGTATGGCTACACCTTC
j_gene: TRBJ2-1; v_gene: TRBV10-3; d_gene: TRBD1; abundance: many; CDR3aa: CAISESTGEERNEQFF; CDR3nt: TGTGCCATCAGTGAATCGACAGGGGAGGAAAGGAATGAGCAGTTCTTC